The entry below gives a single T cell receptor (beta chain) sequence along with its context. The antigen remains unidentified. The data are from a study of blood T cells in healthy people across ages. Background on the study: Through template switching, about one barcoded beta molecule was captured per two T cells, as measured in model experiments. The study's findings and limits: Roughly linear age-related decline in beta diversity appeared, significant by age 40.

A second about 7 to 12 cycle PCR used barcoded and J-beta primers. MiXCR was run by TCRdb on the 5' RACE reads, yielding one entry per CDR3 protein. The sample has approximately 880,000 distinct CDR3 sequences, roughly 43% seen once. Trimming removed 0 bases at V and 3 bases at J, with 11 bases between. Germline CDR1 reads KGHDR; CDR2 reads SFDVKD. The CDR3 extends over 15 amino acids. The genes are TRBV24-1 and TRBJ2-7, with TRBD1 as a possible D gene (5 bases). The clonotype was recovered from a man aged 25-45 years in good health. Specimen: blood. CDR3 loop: CATSDLRSGIYEQYF. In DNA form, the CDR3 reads TGTGCCACCAGTGATTTGCGTTCAGGGATCTACGAGCAGTACTTC.